The rows below give T cell receptor beta chains drawn from one sample of a study of T-cell reconstitution after alpha-beta-depleted transplantation in children. TCRdb re-called the PCR reads with MiXCR, one entry per CDR3 protein. This table holds fewer than 250,000 distinct CDR3 sequences, roughly 8% found once. This specimen consisted of PBMCs, mostly from graft donor cells, obtained 180 days after TCRalphabeta/CD19-depleted stem cell transplant. These receptors were obtained from a male patient aged 5 to 17 who had a stem cell transplant for acute lymphoblastic leukemia, so the T cells may come from the graft donor. Both conserved end residues are part of each CDR3. A D gene is named only where the DNA matches it firmly. Rows give clone size only sometimes, using once, few, many, or a class for an expanded clone.

size,V,J,D,DNA,CDR3
many,TRBV7-6,TRBJ2-2,TRBD2,TGTGCCAGCAGCTTACTAGCGGGGGTAAACACCGGGGAGCTGTTTTTT,CASSLLAGVNTGELFF
many,TRBV20-1,TRBJ2-1,.,TGCAGTGCTAGTTCGCTAGCCGACAATGAGCAGTTCTTC,CSASSLADNEQFF
many,TRBV7-6,TRBJ2-3,TRBD1,TGTGCCAGCAGCTTAAGGCGACAGGGATTGGGTCCAGATACGCAGTATTTT,CASSLRRQGLGPDTQYF
many,TRBV5-8,TRBJ2-2,.,TGTGCCAGCAGCCGGAGATGGCAGGGAAAAACCGGGGAGCTTTTTTTT,CASSRRWQGKTGELFF
many,TRBV10-3,TRBJ2-1,TRBD2,TGTGCCATCAGTGAGTCCCTAGCGGGAGCAACCTACAATGAGCAGTTCTTC,CAISESLAGATYNEQFF
many,TRBV29-1,TRBJ2-1,.,TGCAGCGTTGTCCAGGCGTCCTACAATGAGCAGTTCTTC,CSVVQASYNEQFF
many,TRBV7-2,TRBJ2-3,TRBD2,TGTGCCAGCAGCTTAAAGAGAGTAGCGGGGGCAGATACGCAGTATTTT,CASSLKRVAGADTQYF
.,TRBV2,TRBJ1-5,.,TGTGCCAGCAGGAGGGGGGGTGGGAGCAATCAGCCCCAGCATTTT,CASRRGGGSNQPQHF
many,TRBV5-1,TRBJ2-5,.,TGCGCCAGCAGCCCTGTGGGTATCCAAGAGACCCAGTACTTC,CASSPVGIQETQYF
many,TRBV5-5,TRBJ2-4,.,TGTGCCAGCAGCTGGAAGGTAGTTAAAAACATTCAGTACTTC,CASSWKVVKNIQYF
many,TRBV20-1,TRBJ1-5,.,TGCAGTGCTAGAGATCACGGGCAGGGAAGCAATCAGCCCCAGCATTTT,CSARDHGQGSNQPQHF
many,TRBV5-1,TRBJ1-6,TRBD1,TGCGCCAGCAGCTCGAGACAGGGCGGAAATTCACCCCTCCACTTT,CASSSRQGGNSPLHF
many,TRBV5-5,TRBJ1-2,.,TGTGCCAGCAGAACTGTGGTTGACAGAAAAGGGTATGGCTACACCTTC,CASRTVVDRKGYGYTF
few,TRBV19,TRBJ2-1,.,TGTGCCAGTAGTATCCCGGGACAATTCAATGAGCAGTTCTTC,CASSIPGQFNEQFF
many,TRBV6-5,TRBJ1-2,TRBD1,TGTGCCAGCAAGCAGGGGGGGAACTACTATGGCTACACCTTC,CASKQGGNYYGYTF
many,TRBV20-1,TRBJ2-7,.,TGCAGTGCAATCAGGAGCTCCTACGAGCAGTACTTC,CSAIRSSYEQYF
many,TRBV2,TRBJ1-1,TRBD1,TGTGCCAGCAGTCCCGACAGGGGGCCTGAAGCTTTCTTT,CASSPDRGPEAFF
many,TRBV29-1,TRBJ2-4,TRBD1,TGCAGCGTTCAGGGGGCCGCCAAAAACATTCAGTACTTC,CSVQGAAKNIQYF
many,TRBV29-1,TRBJ2-2,.,TGCAGCGTTGCGGAACAGCGGAACACCGGGGAGCTGTTTTTT,CSVAEQRNTGELFF
few,TRBV12-3/TRBV12-4,TRBJ2-2,.,TGTGCCAGCAGTTCGCGCCCAATGACGGTAGCCTACACCGGGGAGCTGTTTTTT,CASSSRPMTVAYTGELFF
many,TRBV5-6,TRBJ2-2,.,TGTGCCAGCAGCCCCCGGGGGCTTTACAACACCGGGGAGCTGTTTTTT,CASSPRGLYNTGELFF
many,TRBV28,TRBJ2-7,TRBD1,TGTGCCAGCAGTCCCGGAGGACAGGGGAGGAATGGGGAGCAGTACTTC,CASSPGGQGRNGEQYF
many,TRBV5-1,TRBJ1-2,.,TGCGCCAGCAGCGCGGAGATCGGTGCGGCGGATAACTATGGCTACACCTTC,CASSAEIGAADNYGYTF
many,TRBV12-3/TRBV12-4,TRBJ2-5,TRBD1,TGTGCCAGCAGTTTAGAACAGGGGGCGAGAGAGACCCAGTACTTC,CASSLEQGARETQYF